Included here is one TCR beta chain sequence, with context. Extracted RNA was reverse transcribed, and the resulting cDNA served as sequencing template. Using immunoSEQ multiplex PCR, the repertoire was profiled, and TCRdb retains in-frame clones only, with some absent. The sample shows roughly 150,000 clones, around 57% of them seen only once. This specimen belongs to a study of CD8+ T cells in alopecia areata. Trimming cost V 1 base and J 9 bases, with 13 bases left between them. The germline CDR1 and CDR2 sequences are MNHNS and SASEGT. CDR3 size: 14 residues. This rearrangement joins TRBV6-1 to TRBJ2-1; possibly TRBD1 or TRBD2 for D (5 bases each). The receptor's source is a human donor in good health. Source material: CD4+ T cells sorted from blood. This CDR3 is CASSEEGLRGEQFF. The DNA for the CDR3 is TGTGCCAGCAGTGAAGAGGGGCTGAGGGGTGAGCAGTTCTTC.